This TCR beta chain appears in the sequencing data of a study of radiation and T cells in renal cell carcinoma. Study-level findings and limits: Top tumor clonotypes rose in blood 2 weeks post-radiation, then contracted.

Data came from immunoSEQ multiplex PCR; TCRdb stores just in-frame clones and leaves some out. The repertoire holds roughly 100,000 clones, with about 86% as singletons. This clone appeared a few times. Its specificity is unknown. The time point denotes: baseline pretreatment blood. Treatment defined: 15 Gy SBRT to primary tumor, nephrectomy 4 weeks later. Serial blood draws occurred at baseline and 2 and 4 weeks post-SBRT. This receptor was taken from a man aged 50-59 years with renal cell carcinoma. The sequenced sample was blood, obtained from a patient whose treatment included radiotherapy and nephrectomy.

DNA of the CDR3: TGCGCCAGCAGGAGGGACAGGACGTATAATTCACCCCTCCACTTT. Protein: CASRRDRTYNSPLHF. The chain uses TRBV5-1 and TRBJ1-6; 8 nucleotides line up with TRBD1. V dropped 5 bases and J dropped 4; count of bases not matched to a gene: 5. The CDR3 extends over 15 amino acids. Germline V gene lookup returns CDR1 SGHRS and CDR2 YFSETQ.